Below are 22 T cell receptor beta chains sequenced from a single sample in a study of blood T cell repertoires in COVID-19. Here immunoSEQ multiplex PCR was the method, and the copy in TCRdb shows in-frame clones only, minus some. The sample holds 380,000 or so clones, roughly nine tenths seen once. The specimen sequenced was peripheral blood. These receptors came from a middle-aged man with acute or convalescent COVID-19.

The chain has TRBV20-1 and TRBJ1-2; D call uncertain. V was shortened by 5 bases and J by 4 bases, with 8 bases between the two germline ends. The CDR3 contains 11 residues. Germline V CDR1 and CDR2: DFQATT, SNEGSKA (reference sequence). The CDR3 nucleotides read TGCAGTGCTGGTCGTAGCTATGGCTACACCTTC. Its translation: CSAGRSYGYTF.

This chain uses TRBV19 with TRBJ2-2; 11 bases map to TRBD1. Per germline, CDR1 LNHDA and CDR2 SQIVND (reference sequence). Losses at the gene ends were 6 bases for V and 0 bases for J; bases not matched to a gene: 6. The CDR3 loop spans 17 amino acids. CDR3 nucleotide sequence: TGTGCCAGTAGCGCCGGGACAGGGGGGTCGAACACCGGGGAGCTGTTTTTT. This encodes CASSAGTGGSNTGELFF.

The chain links TRBV5-1 to TRBJ2-3; 7 bases line up with TRBD1. Germline CDR1 and CDR2: SGHRS and YFSETQ. Trimming removed 4 bases from V and 3 bases from J; junction bases left unmatched: 8. The CDR3 has 15 amino acids. The CDR3 here is CASSVGTVGTDTQYF. The CDR3 nucleotides are TGCGCCAGCAGCGTCGGGACAGTTGGGACAGATACGCAGTATTTT. Supplemented by reference TRBV5-1 and TRBJ2-3, the full variable domain reads KAGVTQTPRYLIKTRGQQVTLSCSPISGHRSVSWYQQTPGQGLQFLFEYFSETQRNKGNFPGRFSGRQFSNSRSEMNVSTLELGDSALYLCASSVGTVGTDTQYFGPGTRLTVL.

J is TRBJ1-5 and V is TRBV24-1, with 8 bases fitting TRBD1. The CDR3 covers 15 residues. The J segment lost 6 bases and the V segment lost 4 bases, leaving 7 bases of the junction unmatched. Germline V gene data show CDR1 as KGHDR and CDR2 as SFDVKD. The CDR3, as DNA: TGTGCCACCAGTGACCCGGACAGGGCCGGTCAGCCCCAGCATTTT. It is translated as CATSDPDRAGQPQHF.

The V and J genes are TRBV5-1 and TRBJ2-5; possible D gene TRBD1, 6 bases. The CDR3 covers 15 residues. The germline CDR1 and CDR2 sequences are SGHRS and YFSETQ. V shed 1 base and J shed 5 bases, with 15 bases lying between them. The DNA of the CDR3 is TGCGCCAGCAGCTTGATGGGTGGGGGCCTTGAGACCCAGTACTTC. This translates into CASSLMGGGLETQYF. Drawing the rest from reference TRBV5-1 and TRBJ2-5, the complete variable domain is KAGVTQTPRYLIKTRGQQVTLSCSPISGHRSVSWYQQTPGQGLQFLFEYFSETQRNKGNFPGRFSGRQFSNSRSEMNVSTLELGDSALYLCASSLMGGGLETQYFGPGTRLLVL.

About this clone itself: At one end, the junction sequence differs from germline, possibly due to a read error. This CDR3 is CATGDPRANTGELFF. The CDR3 nucleotides are TGTGCCACCGGTGATCCACGGGCGAACACCGGGGAGCTGTTTTTT. This sequence joins TRBV24-1 and TRBJ2-2; D gene ambiguous. The CDR3 contains 15 residues. Per germline, CDR1 KGHDR and CDR2 SFDVKD.

The V and J genes are TRBV27 and TRBJ2-1, with 8 bases aligning to TRBD2. Germline CDR1 reads MNHEY; CDR2 reads SMNVEV (reference sequence). The CDR3 spans 14 residues. Trimming took 6 bases from V and 6 from J; bases not matched to a gene: 7. CDR3 bases: TGTGCCAGCAGGTCGGGAGGGCCGGTCAATGAGCAGTTCTTC. Its protein product is CASRSGGPVNEQFF.

This clone was seen a few times. The chain links TRBV5-1 to TRBJ2-7; D remains unclear. The CDR3 is 15 residues long. Germline lookup yields CDR1 SGHRS and CDR2 YFSETQ. Trimming left V 4 bases short and J 0 bases short, with 14 bases between. CDR3 in DNA: TGCGCCAGCAGCCCGGTAGATTATTTCTCCTACGAGCAGTACTTC. As protein: CASSPVDYFSYEQYF.

The chain links TRBV28 to TRBJ1-1; D is unresolved. CDR1 is MDHEN, CDR2 SYDVKM, per germline. This CDR3 has 15 amino acids. The germline V and J ends were trimmed by 5 bases and 0 bases, with 13 bases remaining between them. The CDR3 bases are TGTGCCAGCAGTACTACGCGGGGAATGAACACTGAAGCTTTCTTT. Encoded protein: CASSTTRGMNTEAFF.

The gene calls are TRBV12-3 or TRBV12-4 and TRBJ1-2, with unresolved D. The CDR3 has 13 amino acids. Trimming stripped 6 bases from V and 4 bases from J, with 12 bases between. CDR3 sequence: CASSGGVSYGYTF. The CDR3 region has the DNA TGTGCCAGCAGCGGCGGGGTATCCTATGGCTACACCTTC.

This clone was observed a handful of times. The chain carries TRBV7-3 and TRBJ2-3, with 9 bases that match TRBD1. Germline loops: CDR1 SGHTA, CDR2 FQGTGA. The junction had 6 bases not matched to a gene; V was cut back by 3 bases and J by 2 bases. The CDR3 contains 16 residues. The CDR3: CASSLGQGIFTDTQYF. For the CDR3, the DNA is TGTGCCAGCAGCTTGGGACAGGGAATCTTCACAGATACGCAGTATTTT. Drawing the rest from reference TRBV7-3 and TRBJ2-3, the complete variable domain is GAGVSQTPSNKVTEKGKYVELRCDPISGHTALYWYRQSLGQGPEFLIYFQGTGAADDSGLPNDRFFAVRPEGSVSTLKIQRTERGDSAVYLCASSLGQGIFTDTQYFGPGTRLTVL.

This clone was counted once. This chain connects TRBV4-1 to TRBJ2-5; TRBD2 might be the D (6 bases). In germline, CDR1 is MGHRA, CDR2 YSYEKL. V gave up 2 bases and J gave up 9 bases, with 19 bases separating them. The CDR3 is 15 residues long. CDR3 coding DNA: TGCGCCAGCAGCCAACCGACGACTAGAGACGGGGCCCAGTACTTC. It encodes CASSQPTTRDGAQYF.

The chain has TRBV7-9 and TRBJ2-7; the match to TRBD2 covers 8 bases. The ends lost 6 bases at V and 2 bases at J; junction bases unmatched: 9. The CDR3 has 15 residues. The germline CDR1 and CDR2 sequences are SEHNR and FQNEAQ (reference sequence). CDR3 sequence reads: CASRGSGGRPYEQYF. As DNA, the CDR3 is TGTGCCAGCAGGGGGTCGGGCGGGAGGCCCTACGAGCAGTACTTC.

The CDR3 DNA reads as TGTGCCAGCAGCACCCTGGCGGGGGGGGGCCTAGATACGCAGTATTTT. It translates to CASSTLAGGGLDTQYF. This sequence joins TRBV9 and TRBJ2-3; 9 nucleotides agree with TRBD2. The CDR3 contains 16 residues. Unmatched junction bases numbered 11, after V lost 4 bases and J lost 5 bases. CDR1 is SGDLS, CDR2 YYNGEE, per germline.

The CDR3: CASSLGGAITDTQYF. The CDR3 nucleotides are TGTGCCAGCAGCTTGGGCGGGGCGATCACAGATACGCAGTATTTT. The genes are TRBV5-4 and TRBJ2-3; the D gene is possibly TRBD2 (6 bases). This CDR3 spans 15 amino acids. Deletions cut 0 bases from V and 2 bases from J, with 10 bases between. Germline values: CDR1 SGHNT, CDR2 YYREEE (reference sequence).

The chain is built from TRBV2 and TRBJ2-3; tentative D call: TRBD2 (6 bases). The CDR3 length is 15 residues. Trimming stripped 10 bases from V and 0 bases from J, with 17 bases between. Per the germline V gene, CDR1 is SNHLY and CDR2 is FYNNEI. CDR3 sequence: CATREGGASTDTQYF. CDR3 DNA: TGTGCCACCCGCGAGGGCGGGGCCAGCACAGATACGCAGTATTTT.

This clone occurred once. The genes are TRBV18 and TRBJ1-3; tentatively, D is TRBD1 (5 bases). The V end was cut by 4 bases, the J end by 0 bases, with 10 bases between. Per germline, CDR1 KGHSH and CDR2 LQKENI. This CDR3 has 15 residues. As DNA, the CDR3 is TGTGCCAGCTCACGCTCTAGGGGCTCTGGAAACACCATATATTTT. It encodes CASSRSRGSGNTIYF.

The genes are TRBV10-3 and TRBJ2-7; 11 bases fit TRBD1. CDR3 length equals 15 residues. Trimming cost V 10 bases and J 3 bases; bases outside gene matches: 11. CDR1 is ENHRY, CDR2 SYGVKD, per germline. CDR3 sequence: CATQPRTGGIYEQYF. CDR3 DNA: TGTGCCACTCAACCAAGGACAGGGGGCATCTACGAGCAGTACTTC.

In this sample, this clone turned up a few times. This chain connects TRBV28 to TRBJ1-3, with D unresolved. The CDR3 has 19 residues. Trimming removed 8 bases from V and 0 bases from J, with 26 bases in between. Germline V gives CDR1 MDHEN, CDR2 SYDVKM. The CDR3 protein is CASFTYEVTRTRSGNTIYF. The CDR3 DNA reads TGTGCCAGCTTCACTTACGAGGTAACCCGCACTCGCTCTGGAAACACCATATATTTT.

This chain links TRBV7-2 with TRBJ1-2; D gene unclear. Germline CDR1 SGHTA, CDR2 FQGNSA. The CDR3 extends over 13 amino acids. Trimming pared 5 bases from V and 12 bases from J, leaving 19 bases between. The DNA of the CDR3 is TGTGCCAGCAGCGCAGCGGGCCGGTCTATAGACACCTTC. Residues: CASSAAGRSIDTF. Looking up the rest from reference TRBV7-2 and TRBJ1-2 gives the full variable domain: GAGVSQSPSNKVTEKGKDVELRCDPISGHTALYWYRQSLGQGLEFLIYFQGNSAPDKSGLPSDRFSAERTGGSVSTLTIQRTQQEDSAVYLCASSAAGRSIDTFGSGTRLTVV.

The count of this clone is one. The chain combines TRBV6-2 or TRBV6-3 with TRBJ2-7, with D possibly being TRBD1 (5 bases). Germline loops: CDR1 MNHEY, CDR2 SVGEGT. Trimming pared 2 bases from V and 2 bases from J, leaving 10 bases between. The CDR3 is 14 residues long. The CDR3 region has the DNA TGTGCCAGCAGTTACCGCAGGGTTACCTACGAGCAGTACTTC. It translates to CASSYRRVTYEQYF.

This sequence joins TRBV6-5 and TRBJ1-2; 11 bases fit TRBD1. Germline values: CDR1 MNHEY, CDR2 SVGAGI. The CDR3 totals 15 residues. With V trimmed by 7 bases and J by 7 bases, 11 bases remained unmatched. The CDR3 sequence: CASIPTTDRGLGYTF. CDR3 DNA sequence: TGTGCCAGCATTCCGACGACGGACAGGGGGCTTGGCTACACCTTC.